Presented here are 5 T cell receptor beta chains from one specimen sequenced in a study of STAT5B mutations in CD4+ large granular lymphocyte leukemia. Profiling relied on immunoSEQ multiplex PCR, and the TCRdb table lists in-frame clones only, not all of them. The sample contains fewer than 35,000 clones, about nine tenths of which appear only once. Material for sequencing was CD4+ T cells from blood buffy coats. Receptors originate from a human donor in good health.

This chain uses TRBV7-9 with TRBJ1-3, with 7 bases fitting TRBD1. This CDR3 is 15 amino acids long. CDR1 is SEHNR, CDR2 FQNEAQ, per germline (reference sequence). V shed 2 bases, J shed 1 base, and the junction held 2 bases outside the gene matches. This chain's CDR3 is CASSLKTGSGNTIYF. Here the CDR3 DNA reads TGTGCCAGCAGCTTAAAGACAGGGTCTGGAAACACCATATATTTT.

For this clone: Other DNA sequences within the sample encode an identical CDR3. The V call is TRBV5-1, the J call TRBJ2-5, with a weak D call TRBD2 (5 bases). The V gene lost 4 bases and the J gene lost 3 bases, with 13 bases spanning the gap. This CDR3 contains 14 residues. Germline V gene lookup returns CDR1 SGHRS and CDR2 YFSETQ. CDR3: CASSPGGPKETQYF. The CDR3 DNA reads as TGCGCCAGCAGCCCGGGCGGGCCCAAAGAGACCCAGTACTTC.

The chain is built from TRBV4-3 and TRBJ2-1, with 8 bases fitting TRBD2. Germline loops: CDR1 LGHNA, CDR2 YSLEER. The CDR3 consists of 16 residues. V lost 0 bases, J lost 6 bases, and 7 bases stayed unmatched. In DNA, the CDR3 is TGCGCCAGCAGCCAAGATCGGCGGGAGGTCCCCAATGAGCAGTTCTTC. Translated: CASSQDRREVPNEQFF.

This chain uses TRBV5-1 with TRBJ1-2, with D possibly matching TRBD1 (5 bases). This CDR3 has 13 residues. Per germline, CDR1 SGHRS and CDR2 YFSETQ. V was cut by 4 bases and J by 4 bases, with 11 bases left in between. The CDR3 DNA reads as TGCGCCAGCAGCATGACAGCTACCTATGGCTACACCTTC. Its translation is CASSMTATYGYTF. Together with reference TRBV5-1 and TRBJ1-2, the CDR3 gives the full variable domain: KAGVTQTPRYLIKTRGQQVTLSCSPISGHRSVSWYQQTPGQGLQFLFEYFSETQRNKGNFPGRFSGRQFSNSRSEMNVSTLELGDSALYLCASSMTATYGYTFGSGTRLTVV.

The V call is TRBV6-6, the J call TRBJ1-1; D is possibly TRBD1 (6 bases). Germline values: CDR1 MNHNY, CDR2 SVGAGI (reference sequence). The germline V and J ends were trimmed by 6 bases and 6 bases, with 17 bases remaining between them. This CDR3 is 14 amino acids long. The CDR3 DNA follows: TGTGCCAGCAGCTCGCGAGGGGGATTTGCTGAAGCTTTCTTT. It encodes CASSSRGGFAEAFF.